The clone carrying this TCR beta chain came up once. Its antigen is as yet unknown. Germline CDR1 is LNHDA and CDR2 is SQIVND (reference sequence). The CDR3 runs to 14 residues. V was trimmed by 3 bases and J by 2 bases, leaving 8 bases between them. The entry originates in a study of long-term antiretroviral therapy in people with HIV. Overall study findings and caveats: Pre-ART clonal expansion yielded clones that dominated the repertoire at all time points.

United States facilities provided treatment to all participants with HIV. An immunoSEQ assay, version v3.0, was performed at survey level. Assay used: immunoSEQ multiplex PCR; TCRdb lists only in-frame clones, some missing. There are fewer than 45,000 clones in the sample; 80% occur only once, and around 5.8% lies in the top ten. The receptor's source is a young man with HIV. This chain uses TRBV19 with TRBJ2-4, with D unresolved. The material was unsorted PBMCs, obtained 3.4 years after starting antiretroviral therapy. This CDR3 reads CASSIGHPKNIQYF. As DNA, the CDR3 is TGTGCCAGTAGTATCGGGCATCCCAAAAACATTCAGTACTTC.